This paragraph covers one T cell receptor beta chain sequence. At one of its ends the junction is not consistent with the germline gene, which may arise from a read error. There are 14 residues in the CDR3. The data stem from a study of tumor-infiltrating lymphocytes in primary liver carcinoma. With 500 to 650 ng total RNA as template and a constant-region primer, TCR beta cDNA was made. Employing slightly modified ARM-PCR, three nested multiplex PCR rounds were run, and these gave rise to the TCR beta libraries. Researchers ran the first two PCR rounds for roughly 10 cycles each with TRBV1-TRBV30 forward primers and a C-beta reverse primer. Via MiXCR, TCRdb re-called the multiplex PCR reads, giving one row per CDR3 protein. Altogether 100,000 to 150,000 distinct CDR3 sequences are present, around 60% being singletons, with the ten largest covering 7% to 10%. Unsorted bulk tissue of about 20-32 mg yielded co-extracted RNA and DNA. Every tumor yielded five separate sampled regions. Every one of the tumor samples had a viable tumor cell content above 80%.

The gene calls are TRBV12-3 or TRBV12-4 and TRBJ1-5; D might be TRBD1 (5 bases). This TCR came from a woman in her sixties with primary liver carcinoma and hepatitis B virus infection. Sequencing was carried out using liver tumor tissue from sampling region 3. Subset in this sample: tumor region T3, left-lateral pole. The CDR3 sequence: CASSKEDNNQPQHF. CDR3 coding DNA: TGCGCCAGCAGTAAGGAGGACAACAATCAGCCCCAGCATTTT.